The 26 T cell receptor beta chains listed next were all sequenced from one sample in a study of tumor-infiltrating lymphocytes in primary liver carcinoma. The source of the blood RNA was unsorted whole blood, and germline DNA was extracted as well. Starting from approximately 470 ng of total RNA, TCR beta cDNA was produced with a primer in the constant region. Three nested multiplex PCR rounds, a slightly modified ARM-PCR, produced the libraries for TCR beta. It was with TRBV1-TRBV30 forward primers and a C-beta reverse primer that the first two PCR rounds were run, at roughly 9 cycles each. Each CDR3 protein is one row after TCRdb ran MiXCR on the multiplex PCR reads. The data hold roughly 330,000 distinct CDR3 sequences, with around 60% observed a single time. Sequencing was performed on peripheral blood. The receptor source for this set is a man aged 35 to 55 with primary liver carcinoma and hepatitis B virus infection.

The DNA of the CDR3 is TGTGCCAGCAGCCCTAGTTGGGGCAAGGGATTCGATGAGCAGTTCTTC. Protein product: CASSPSWGKGFDEQFF. This rearrangement joins TRBV11-2 to TRBJ2-1; maybe TRBD1 (5 bases). Per the germline V gene, CDR1 is SGHAT and CDR2 is FQNNGV. The V gene lost 5 bases and the J gene lost 8 bases, with 22 bases spanning the gap. The CDR3 covers 16 residues.

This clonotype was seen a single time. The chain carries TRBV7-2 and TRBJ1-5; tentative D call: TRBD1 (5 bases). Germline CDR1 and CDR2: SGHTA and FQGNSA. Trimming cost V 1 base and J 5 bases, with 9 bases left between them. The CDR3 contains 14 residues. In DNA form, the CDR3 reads TGTGCCAGCAGCTTAGTGTGGGGCGATCAGCCCCAGCATTTT. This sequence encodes CASSLVWGDQPQHF.

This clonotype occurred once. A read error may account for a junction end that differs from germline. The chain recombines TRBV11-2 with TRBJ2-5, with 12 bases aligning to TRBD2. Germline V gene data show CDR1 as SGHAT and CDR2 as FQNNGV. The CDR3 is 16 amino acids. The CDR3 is CASSPGLAGRQEAQYF. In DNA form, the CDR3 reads TGTGCCAGTAGCCCCGGACTAGCGGGGAGACAAGAGGCCCAGTACTTC.

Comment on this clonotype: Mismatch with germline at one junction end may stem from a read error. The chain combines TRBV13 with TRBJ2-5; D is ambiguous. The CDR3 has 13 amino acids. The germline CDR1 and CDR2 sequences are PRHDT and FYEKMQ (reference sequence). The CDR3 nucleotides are TGTACCAGTAAGATGGGGATGGAAGAGACCCAGTACTTC. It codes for CTSKMGMEETQYF. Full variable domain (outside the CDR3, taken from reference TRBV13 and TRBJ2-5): AAGVIQSPRHLIKEKRETATLKCYPIPRHDTVYWYQQGPGQDPQFLISFYEKMQSDKGSIPDRFSAQQFSDYHSELNMSSLELGDSALYFCTSKMGMEETQYFGPGTRLLVL.

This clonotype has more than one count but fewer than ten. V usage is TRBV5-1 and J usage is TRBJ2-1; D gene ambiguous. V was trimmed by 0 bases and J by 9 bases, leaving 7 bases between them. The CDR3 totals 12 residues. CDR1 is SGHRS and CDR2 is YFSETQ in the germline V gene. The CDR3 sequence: CASSLGQPEQFF. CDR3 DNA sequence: TGCGCCAGCAGCTTGGGGCAGCCTGAGCAGTTCTTC.

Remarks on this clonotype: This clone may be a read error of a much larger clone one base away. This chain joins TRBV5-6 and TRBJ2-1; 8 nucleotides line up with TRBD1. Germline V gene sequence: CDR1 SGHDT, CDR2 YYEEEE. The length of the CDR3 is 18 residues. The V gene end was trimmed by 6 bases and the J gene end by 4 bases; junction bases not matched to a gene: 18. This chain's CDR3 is CASNWVAGGLQIYNEQFF. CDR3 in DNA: TGTGCCAGCAATTGGGTGGCAGGGGGCCTTCAGATTTACAATGAGCAGTTCTTC.

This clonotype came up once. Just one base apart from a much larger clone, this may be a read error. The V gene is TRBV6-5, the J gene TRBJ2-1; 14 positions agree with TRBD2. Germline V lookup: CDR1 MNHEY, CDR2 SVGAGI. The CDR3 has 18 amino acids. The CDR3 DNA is TGTGCCAGCAGTTATTCTAGGACTAGCGGGAGGTTATACAATGACCAGTTCTTC. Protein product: CASSYSRTSGRLYNDQFF.

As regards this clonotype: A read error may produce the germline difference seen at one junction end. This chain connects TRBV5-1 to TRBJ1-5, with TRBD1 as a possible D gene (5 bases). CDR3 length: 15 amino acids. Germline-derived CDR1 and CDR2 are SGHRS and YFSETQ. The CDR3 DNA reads TGCGCCAGCAGCTTGGAAGGTTGGGGCAATCGGCCCCAGCATTTT. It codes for CASSLEGWGNRPQHF. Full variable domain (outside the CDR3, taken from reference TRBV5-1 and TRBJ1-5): KAGVTQTPRYLIKTRGQQVTLSCSPISGHRSVSWYQQTPGQGLQFLFEYFSETQRNKGNFPGRFSGRQFSNSRSEMNVSTLELGDSALYLCASSLEGWGNRPQHFGDGTRLSIL.

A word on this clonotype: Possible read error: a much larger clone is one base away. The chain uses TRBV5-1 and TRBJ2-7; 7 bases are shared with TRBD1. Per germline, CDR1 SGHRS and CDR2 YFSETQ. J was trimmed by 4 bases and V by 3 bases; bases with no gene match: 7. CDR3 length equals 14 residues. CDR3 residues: CASSSETGTYEQYF. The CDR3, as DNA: TGCGCCAGCAGCTCGGAGACAGGGACGTACGAGCAGTACTTC.

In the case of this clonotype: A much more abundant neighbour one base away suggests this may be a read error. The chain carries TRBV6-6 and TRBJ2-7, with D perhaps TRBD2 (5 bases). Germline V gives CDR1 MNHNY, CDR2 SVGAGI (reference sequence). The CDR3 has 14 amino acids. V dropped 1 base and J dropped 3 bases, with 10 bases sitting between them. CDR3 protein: CASSYLMTNYEQYF. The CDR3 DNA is TGTGCCAGCAGTTACTTGATGACTAACTACGAGCAGTACTTC.

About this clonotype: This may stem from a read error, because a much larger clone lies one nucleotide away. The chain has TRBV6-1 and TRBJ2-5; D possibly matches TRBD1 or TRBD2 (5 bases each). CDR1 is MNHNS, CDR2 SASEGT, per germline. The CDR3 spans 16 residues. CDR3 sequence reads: CASSEALGQGAETRYF. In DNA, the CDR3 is TGTGCCAGCAGTGAAGCGCTTGGGCAGGGAGCAGAGACCCGGTACTTC.

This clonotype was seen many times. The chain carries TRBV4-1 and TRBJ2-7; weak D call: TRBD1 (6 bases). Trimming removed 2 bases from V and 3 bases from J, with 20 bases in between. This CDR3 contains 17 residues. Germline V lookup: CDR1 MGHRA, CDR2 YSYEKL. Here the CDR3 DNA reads TGCGCCAGCAGCCAACTCCCACCGGACGGACAGCTCTACGAGCAGTACTTC. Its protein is CASSQLPPDGQLYEQYF.

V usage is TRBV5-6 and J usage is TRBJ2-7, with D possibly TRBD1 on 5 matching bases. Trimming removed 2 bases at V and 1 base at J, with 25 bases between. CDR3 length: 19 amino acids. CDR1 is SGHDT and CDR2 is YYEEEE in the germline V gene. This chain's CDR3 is CASSFTPRQKQTLSYEQYF. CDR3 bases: TGTGCCAGCAGCTTCACTCCTAGACAGAAACAAACCCTGTCCTACGAGCAGTACTTC. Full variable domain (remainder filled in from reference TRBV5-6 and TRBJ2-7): DAGVTQSPTHLIKTRGQQVTLRCSPKSGHDTVSWYQQALGQGPQFIFQYYEEEERQRGNFPDRFSGHQFPNYSSELNVNALLLGDSALYLCASSFTPRQKQTLSYEQYFGPGTRLTVT.

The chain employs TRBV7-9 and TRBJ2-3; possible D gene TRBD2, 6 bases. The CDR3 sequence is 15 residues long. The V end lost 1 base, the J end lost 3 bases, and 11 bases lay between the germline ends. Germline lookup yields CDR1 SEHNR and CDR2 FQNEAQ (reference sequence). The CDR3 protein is CASSLDLAWTDTQYF. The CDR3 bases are TGTGCCAGCAGCTTAGACCTAGCGTGGACAGATACGCAGTATTTT.

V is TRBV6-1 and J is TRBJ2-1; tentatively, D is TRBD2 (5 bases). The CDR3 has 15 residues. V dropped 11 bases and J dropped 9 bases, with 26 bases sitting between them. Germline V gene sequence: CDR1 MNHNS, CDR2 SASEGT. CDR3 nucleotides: TGTGCCGGCGGTTCTAGAGGAGGCCCCTATATTGAGCAGTTCTTC. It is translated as CAGGSRGGPYIEQFF.

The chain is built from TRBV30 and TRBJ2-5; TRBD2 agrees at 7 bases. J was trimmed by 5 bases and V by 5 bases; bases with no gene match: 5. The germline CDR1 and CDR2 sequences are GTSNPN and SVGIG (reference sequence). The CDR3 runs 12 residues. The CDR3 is CAWGEGTETQYF. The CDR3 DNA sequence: TGTGCCTGGGGGGAGGGAACTGAGACCCAGTACTTC.

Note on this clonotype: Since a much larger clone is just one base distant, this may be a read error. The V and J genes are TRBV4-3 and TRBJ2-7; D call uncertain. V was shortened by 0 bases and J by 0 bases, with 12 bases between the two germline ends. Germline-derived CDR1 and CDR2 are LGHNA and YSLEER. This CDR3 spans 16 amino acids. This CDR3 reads CASSQDLTWTSYEQYF. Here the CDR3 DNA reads TGCGCCAGCAGCCAAGATCTAACATGGACCTCCTACGAGCAGTACTTC.

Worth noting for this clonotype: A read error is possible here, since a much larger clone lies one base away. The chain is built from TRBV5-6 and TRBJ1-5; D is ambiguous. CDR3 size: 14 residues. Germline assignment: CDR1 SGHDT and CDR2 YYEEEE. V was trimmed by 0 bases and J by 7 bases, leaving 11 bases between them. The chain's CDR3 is CASSLAEVAQPQHF. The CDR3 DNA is TGTGCCAGCAGCTTGGCGGAGGTTGCACAGCCCCAGCATTTT.

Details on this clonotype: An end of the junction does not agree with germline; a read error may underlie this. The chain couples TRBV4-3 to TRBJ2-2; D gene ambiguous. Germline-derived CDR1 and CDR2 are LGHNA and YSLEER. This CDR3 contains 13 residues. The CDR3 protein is CVSIQDLTGELFF. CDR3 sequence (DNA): TGCGTCAGCATCCAAGATTTGACCGGGGAGCTGTTTTTT.

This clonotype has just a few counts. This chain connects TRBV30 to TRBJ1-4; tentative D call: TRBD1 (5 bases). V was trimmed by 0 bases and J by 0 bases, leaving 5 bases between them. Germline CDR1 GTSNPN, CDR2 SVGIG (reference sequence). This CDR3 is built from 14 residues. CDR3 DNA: TGTGCCTGGAGTGTGGGGGCAACTAATGAAAAACTGTTTTTT. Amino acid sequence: CAWSVGATNEKLFF. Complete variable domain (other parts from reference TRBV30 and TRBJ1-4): SQTIHQWPATLVQPVGSPLSLECTVEGTSNPNLYWYRQAAGRGLQLLFYSVGIGQISSEVPQNLSASRPQDRQFILSSKKLLLSDSGFYLCAWSVGATNEKLFFGSGTQLSVL.

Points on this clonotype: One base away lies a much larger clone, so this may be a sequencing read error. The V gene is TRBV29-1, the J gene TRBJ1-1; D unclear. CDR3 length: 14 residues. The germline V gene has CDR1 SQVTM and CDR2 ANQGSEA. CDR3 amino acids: CSAEDVQVNTEAFF. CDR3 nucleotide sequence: TGCAGCGCTGAAGATGTGCAGGTGAACACTGAAGCTTTCTTT.

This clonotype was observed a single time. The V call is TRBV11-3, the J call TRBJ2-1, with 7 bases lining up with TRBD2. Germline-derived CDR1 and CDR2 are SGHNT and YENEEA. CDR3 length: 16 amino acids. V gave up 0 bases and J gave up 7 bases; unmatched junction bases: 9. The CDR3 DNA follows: TGTGCCAGCAGCTTAGATGGACTGGCGGGAGTGAATGAGCAGTTCTTC. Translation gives CASSLDGLAGVNEQFF.

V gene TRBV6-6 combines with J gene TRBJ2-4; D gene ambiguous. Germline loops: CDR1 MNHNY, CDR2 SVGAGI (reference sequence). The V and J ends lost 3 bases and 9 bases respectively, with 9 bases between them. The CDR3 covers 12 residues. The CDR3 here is CASSYQDVIQYF. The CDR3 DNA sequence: TGTGCCAGCAGTTATCAGGACGTCATTCAGTACTTC.

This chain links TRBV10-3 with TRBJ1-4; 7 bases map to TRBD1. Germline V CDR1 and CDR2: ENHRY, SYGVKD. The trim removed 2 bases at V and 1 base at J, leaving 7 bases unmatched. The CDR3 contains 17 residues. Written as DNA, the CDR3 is TGTGCCATCAGTGAGCCCATCCAGGGGGTAACTAATGAAAAACTGTTTTTT. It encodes CAISEPIQGVTNEKLFF.

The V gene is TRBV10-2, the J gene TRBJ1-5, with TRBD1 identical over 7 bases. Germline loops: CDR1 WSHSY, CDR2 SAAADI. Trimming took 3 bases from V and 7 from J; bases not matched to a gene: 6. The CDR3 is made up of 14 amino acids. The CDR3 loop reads CASSDVTGNQPQHF. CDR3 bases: TGCGCCAGCAGTGACGTGACAGGGAACCAGCCCCAGCATTTT.

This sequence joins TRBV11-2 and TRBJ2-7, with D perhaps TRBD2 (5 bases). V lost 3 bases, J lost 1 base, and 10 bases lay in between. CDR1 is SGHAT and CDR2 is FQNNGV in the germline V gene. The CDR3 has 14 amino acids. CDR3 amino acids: CASSFETKSYEQYF. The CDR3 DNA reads TGTGCCAGCAGCTTCGAGACTAAGTCCTACGAGCAGTACTTC.